Presented here are 14 T cell receptor beta chains from one specimen sequenced in a study of CD8 T cells in ankylosing spondylitis. TCRdb re-called the 5' RACE reads through MiXCR, storing one row per CDR3 protein. The sample holds fewer than 200,000 distinct CDR3 sequences, about 20% seen once. Material for sequencing was blood, either unsorted or a sorted T cell fraction (not recorded which). The source is a male donor aged 10 to 35 with ankylosing spondylitis or in good health (not recorded which).

This clonotype was picked up many times. The rearrangement links TRBV4-3 to TRBJ2-1, with 8 bases fitting TRBD1. The J segment lost 6 bases and the V segment lost 2 bases, leaving 0 bases of the junction unmatched. CDR1 and CDR2 (germline): LGHNA, YSLEER. This CDR3 is built from 13 residues. CDR3 DNA: TGCGCCAGCAGCCAAACAGGGGGCAATGAGCAGTTCTTC. Translation gives CASSQTGGNEQFF.

The sample holds many counts of this clonotype. This chain connects TRBV10-3 to TRBJ2-7; 7 positions match TRBD2. This CDR3 contains 15 residues. The germline gives CDR1 ENHRY, CDR2 SYGVKD. V dropped 4 bases and J dropped 0; count of bases not matched to a gene: 6. CDR3: CAISVGTTSSYEQYF. The CDR3 DNA sequence: TGTGCCATCAGTGTAGGGACTACTAGCTCCTACGAGCAGTACTTC.

This clonotype has at least ten counts. The V call is TRBV11-2, the J call TRBJ2-3; D is ambiguous. Germline V CDR1 and CDR2: SGHAT, FQNNGV. The CDR3 sequence is 12 residues long. V dropped 5 bases and J dropped 6 bases, with 9 bases sitting between them. The DNA of the CDR3 is TGTGCCAGCAGCCCGCCTGTTGATACGCAGTATTTT. This sequence encodes CASSPPVDTQYF. Full variable domain (remainder filled in from reference TRBV11-2 and TRBJ2-3): EAGVAQSPRYKIIEKRQSVAFWCNPISGHATLYWYQQILGQGPKLLIQFQNNGVVDDSQLPKDRFSAERLKGVDSTLKIQPAKLEDSAVYLCASSPPVDTQYFGPGTRLTVL.

The sample holds a few counts of this clonotype. The chain links TRBV27 to TRBJ1-2; D not resolved. There are 16 residues in the CDR3. Looked up from germline, CDR1 is MNHEY and CDR2 is SMNVEV (reference sequence). V lost 4 bases and J lost 1, with 16 bases in between. The CDR3 reads CASSSLQTTYNYGYTF. The CDR3 coding sequence is TGTGCCAGCAGTTCCTTACAGACCACCTATAACTATGGCTACACCTTC.

This clonotype has ten or more counts. The V and J genes are TRBV20-1 and TRBJ2-1; TRBD2 might be the D (6 bases). V was shortened by 3 bases and J by 2 bases, with 11 bases between the two germline ends. This CDR3 comprises 14 residues. Per the germline V gene, CDR1 is DFQATT and CDR2 is SNEGSKA (reference sequence). CDR3 nucleotide sequence: TGCAGTGCTAGTTCGGGAGAGGCCTACAATGAGCAGTTCTTC. Translated: CSASSGEAYNEQFF.

This clonotype was detected ten times or more. V is TRBV12-3 or TRBV12-4 and J is TRBJ1-1, with D possibly matching TRBD1 (5 bases). V was shortened by 5 bases and J by 3 bases, with 13 bases between the two germline ends. The CDR3 runs 14 residues. CDR3 DNA sequence: TGTGCCAGCAGTCCTCCGAGGGGTGACACTGAAGCTTTCTTT. Amino acid sequence: CASSPPRGDTEAFF.

Many counts were recorded for this clonotype. The chain recombines TRBV20-1 with TRBJ1-2; D gene unclear. Germline CDR1 and CDR2: DFQATT and SNEGSKA (reference sequence). The CDR3 extends over 15 amino acids. With 0 bases removed from V and 0 bases from J, the gap between germline ends came to 11 bases. Here the CDR3 reads CSARDPQPSNYGYTF. CDR3 sequence (DNA): TGCAGTGCTAGAGATCCCCAGCCCTCTAACTATGGCTACACCTTC.

The count of this clonotype is one. The chain has TRBV6-6 and TRBJ2-7; D might be TRBD2 (5 bases). The V end lost 5 bases, the J end lost 3 bases, and 11 bases lay between the germline ends. Germline values: CDR1 MNHNY, CDR2 SVGAGI (reference sequence). There are 13 residues in the CDR3. The CDR3 spells CASSHQLGYEQYV. CDR3 nucleotide sequence: TGTGCCAGCAGTCACCAACTAGGCTACGAGCAGTACGTC.

This clonotype was detected ten times or more. This rearrangement joins TRBV3-1 to TRBJ2-7, with TRBD2 matching over 7 bases. Germline V gene sequence: CDR1 LGHDT, CDR2 YNNKEL (reference sequence). V trimming: 2 bases; J trimming: 7 bases; junction bases outside the gene matches: 11. This CDR3 contains 15 residues. The CDR3 bases are TGTGCCAGCAGCCAAAGACCAGCGGGACCGAGTGAGCAGTACTTC. As protein: CASSQRPAGPSEQYF.

The chain uses TRBV19 and TRBJ2-7, with D maybe TRBD1 (5 bases). Per the germline V gene, CDR1 is LNHDA and CDR2 is SQIVND (reference sequence). The CDR3 covers 15 residues. Trimming took off 1 base at V and 0 bases at J, with 10 bases between the two ends. CDR3 DNA sequence: TGTGCCAGTAGTATAGTTGGACATAGCTCCTACGAGCAGTACTTC. Amino acids: CASSIVGHSSYEQYF.

This clonotype was detected many times. The CDR3 region is CASSSSGRIYEQYV. CDR3 nucleotide sequence: TGTGCCAGCAGTTCGAGCGGAAGAATCTACGAGCAGTACGTC. V usage is TRBV27 and J usage is TRBJ2-7; weak D call: TRBD2 (5 bases). Deletions cut 4 bases from V and 3 bases from J, with 13 bases between. Germline V lookup: CDR1 MNHEY, CDR2 SMNVEV (reference sequence). CDR3 size: 14 residues.

This clonotype was observed at least ten times. The gene calls are TRBV28 and TRBJ1-5, with TRBD1 matching 9 bases. Germline-derived CDR1 and CDR2 are MDHEN and SYDVKM. V dropped 5 bases and J dropped 4; count of bases not matched to a gene: 6. This CDR3 is 15 amino acids long. CDR3 residues: CASSIPGQGNQPQHF. CDR3 DNA sequence: TGTGCCAGCAGTATACCGGGACAGGGTAATCAGCCCCAGCATTTT.

This clonotype was picked up a small number of times. The V and J genes are TRBV20-1 and TRBJ1-4; D is undetermined. V was cut by 0 bases and J by 3 bases, with 8 bases left in between. The CDR3 totals 14 residues. Germline V lookup: CDR1 DFQATT, CDR2 SNEGSKA (reference sequence). Here the CDR3 DNA reads TGCAGTGCTAGAGATGCGGTTTCTAATGAAAAACTGTTTTTT. Translation gives CSARDAVSNEKLFF.

The sample holds many counts of this clonotype. V and J are TRBV5-1 and TRBJ2-5; TRBD2 matches 7 bases. V lost 8 bases and J lost 5; bases outside the gene matches: 9. In germline, CDR1 is SGHRS, CDR2 YFSETQ. The CDR3 is 13 residues long. CDR3 DNA sequence: TGCGCCAGTTACACACTGGGGGGGGAGACCCAGTACTTC. Amino acids: CASYTLGGETQYF.